A selection of T cell receptor beta chains follows, all from one sample in a study of T cells in narcolepsy. Sequencing used immunoSEQ multiplex PCR; TCRdb keeps in-frame clones, though not all of them. The data show tens of thousands of clones, around 88% seen once. The sequencing sample was made of CD45RA- memory CD4+ T cells from PBMCs. The receptors were gathered from a human donor with narcolepsy. Both conserved end residues are part of each CDR3. The D gene is left open where the match is weak. Where a row states a size, it is once, few, many or the class of an expanded clone; other rows omit it.

v_gene	j_gene	d_gene	abundance	CDR3aa	CDR3nt
TRBV27	TRBJ1-2	-	-	CASSTEGNYGYTF	TGTGCCAGCAGCACTGAAGGGAACTATGGCTACACCTTC
TRBV7-9	TRBJ1-2	-	-	CASSLGQGTYGYTF	TGTGCCAGCAGCTTAGGCCAGGGAACCTATGGCTACACCTTC
TRBV7-2	TRBJ2-1	-	-	CASRSPVTASAKQFF	TGTGCCAGCAGATCCCCGGTGACCGCTAGCGCTAAGCAGTTCTTC
TRBV2	TRBJ1-2	-	-	CASRGSRGKNYGYTF	TGTGCCAGCAGGGGCTCGCGGGGGAAGAACTATGGCTACACCTTC
TRBV18	TRBJ2-1	-	-	CASSPARARVNEQFF	TGTGCCAGCTCACCAGCGCGGGCGCGCGTAAATGAGCAGTTCTTC
TRBV11-3	TRBJ1-3	-	-	CASSSRESGSGNTIYF	TGTGCCAGCAGCTCAAGGGAGTCAGGCTCTGGAAACACCATATATTTT
TRBV28	TRBJ2-3	TRBD2	-	CASSRGGQNTDTQYF	TGTGCCAGCAGCCGGGGGGGGCAGAACACAGATACGCAGTATTTT
TRBV18	TRBJ1-6	-	few	CASSPRVGADSPLHF	TGTGCCAGCTCACCAAGAGTTGGGGCCGATTCACCCCTCCACTTT
TRBV7-9	TRBJ1-2	-	-	CASSLAGGYTF	TGTGCCAGCAGCTTAGCTGGTGGCTACACCTTC
TRBV5-1	TRBJ2-7	-	-	CASSLNVRGPYEQYF	TGCGCCAGCAGCTTAAACGTCCGGGGCCCGTACGAGCAGTACTTC
TRBV10-2	TRBJ1-5	TRBD1	-	CASSERGRGTQPQHF	TGCGCCAGCAGTGAGAGGGGGCGAGGGACTCAGCCCCAGCATTTT
TRBV2	TRBJ2-3	TRBD1	-	CASSVTGGRDTQYF	TGTGCCAGCAGTGTTACAGGGGGCAGAGATACGCAGTATTTT
TRBV28	TRBJ2-7	-	-	CASSLTGGPGLGAYEQYF	TGTGCCAGCAGTTTAACAGGGGGACCGGGACTAGGAGCCTACGAGCAGTACTTC
TRBV4-3	TRBJ1-3	-	-	CASSQESGKGNTIYF	TGCGCCAGCAGCCAAGAATCGGGCAAGGGAAACACCATATATTTT
TRBV19	TRBJ1-5	-	-	CASRGETVNQPQHF	TGTGCCAGTAGAGGAGAGACAGTCAATCAGCCCCAGCATTTT
TRBV19	TRBJ1-2	-	-	CASSPPGTRGGGGYTF	TGTGCCAGTAGTCCTCCGGGTACCCGCGGAGGTGGAGGCTACACCTTC
TRBV10-3	TRBJ2-3	TRBD2	-	CAIGAGRADTDTQYF	TGTGCCATCGGCGCCGGGAGGGCCGACACAGATACGCAGTATTTT
TRBV6-6	TRBJ1-4	TRBD1	-	CASGTRGTGNEKLFF	TGTGCCAGCGGGACTCGGGGGACAGGGAACGAAAAACTGTTTTTT
TRBV30	TRBJ2-3	TRBD2	-	CAWSVRTSGRGTDTQYF	TGTGCCTGGAGTGTACGGACTAGCGGGAGGGGCACAGATACGCAGTATTTT
TRBV6-5	TRBJ1-6	-	-	CASSDASPLHF	TGTGCCAGCAGTGATGCTTCACCCCTCCACTTT
TRBV7-2	TRBJ2-1	-	-	CASSFSRNEQFF	TGTGCCAGCAGCTTTTCGCGAAATGAGCAGTTCTTC
TRBV7-3	TRBJ1-4	-	-	CASSLTLLATNEKLFF	TGTGCCAGCAGCTTAACTCTATTAGCAACTAATGAAAAACTGTTTTTT
TRBV5-6	TRBJ2-5	TRBD2	-	CASSPWTSVETQYF	TGTGCCAGCAGCCCCTGGACTAGCGTAGAGACCCAGTACTTC
TRBV2	TRBJ2-1	TRBD2	-	CASRFDGSGGVNEQFF	TGTGCCAGCAGATTCGACGGGAGCGGGGGGGTTAATGAGCAGTTCTTC
TRBV6-5	TRBJ2-5	-	-	CASSYSGAGLYETQYF	TGTGCCAGCAGTTATTCTGGGGCAGGGCTTTATGAGACCCAGTACTTC
TRBV11-3	TRBJ1-1	-	-	CASTKGPKSNTEAFF	TGTGCCAGCACCAAAGGGCCCAAATCGAACACTGAAGCTTTCTTT
TRBV19	TRBJ2-1	-	once	CASSTSRSLDEQFF	TGTGCCAGTAGTACCTCACGCTCGCTAGATGAGCAGTTCTTC
TRBV19	TRBJ2-1	-	-	CASRGGTVGHNEQFF	TGTGCCAGCCGGGGGGGGACAGTGGGGCACAATGAGCAGTTCTTC
TRBV6-5	TRBJ1-6	-	-	CASSYSVSPLHF	TGTGCCAGCAGTTACTCGGTATCACCCCTCCACTTT
TRBV7-8	TRBJ2-3	TRBD2	-	CASSLSGGAIDTQYF	TGTGCCAGCAGCCTTAGCGGGGGGGCTATAGATACGCAGTATTTT
TRBV6-1	TRBJ1-5	-	-	CASSESLNQPQHF	TGTGCCAGCAGTGAATCCTTAAATCAGCCCCAGCATTTT
TRBV9	TRBJ2-3	TRBD1	-	CASSAKYQGDTDTQYF	TGTGCCAGCAGCGCTAAATATCAGGGGGACACAGATACGCAGTATTTT
TRBV7-9	TRBJ1-1	-	-	CASSFYGNTEAFF	TGTGCCAGCAGCTTTTATGGGAACACTGAAGCTTTCTTT
TRBV10-2	TRBJ2-5	TRBD1	-	CASGTGTGALQETQYF	TGCGCCAGCGGGACCGGGACAGGAGCTCTCCAAGAGACCCAGTACTTC
TRBV11-3	TRBJ2-3	TRBD1	-	CASNPGQGALTDTQYF	TGTGCCAGTAACCCCGGACAGGGGGCTCTCACAGATACGCAGTATTTT
TRBV6-1	TRBJ1-5	-	-	CASTPPAGAVQPQHF	TGTGCCAGCACCCCCCCGGCGGGGGCGGTTCAGCCCCAGCATTTT
TRBV18	TRBJ1-1	-	-	CASSPFSQTGNSNTEAFF	TGTGCCAGCTCACCATTTTCCCAGACAGGCAATTCGAACACTGAAGCTTTCTTT
TRBV6-1	TRBJ1-3	-	-	CASSEARGSLAGNTIYF	TGTGCCAGCAGTGAAGCAAGGGGAAGTTTAGCTGGAAACACCATATATTTT
TRBV7-3	TRBJ2-1	TRBD2	few	CASSLGSREGVLVNEQFF	TGTGCCAGCAGCTTGGGTTCGCGGGAGGGTGTTTTGGTTAATGAGCAGTTCTTC
TRBV7-6	TRBJ1-1	-	-	CASSQDVNTEAFF	TGTGCCAGCAGCCAAGACGTGAACACTGAAGCTTTCTTT
TRBV19	TRBJ1-4	-	once	CASSIELGREGKLFF	TGTGCCAGTAGTATAGAACTGGGACGGGAGGGAAAACTGTTTTTT
TRBV5-1	TRBJ2-1	-	-	CASSLSQADEQFF	TGCGCCAGCAGCTTGTCCCAGGCCGATGAGCAGTTCTTC
TRBV28	TRBJ1-3	-	-	CASSIQGIGNTIYF	TGTGCCAGCAGTATACAGGGAATTGGAAACACCATATATTTT
TRBV21-1	TRBJ2-1	-	-	CASRCAGTGRLGLPYNEQFF	TGTGCCAGCAGATGCGCCGGGACAGGGCGCTTGGGGCTACCCTACAATGAGCAGTTCTTC